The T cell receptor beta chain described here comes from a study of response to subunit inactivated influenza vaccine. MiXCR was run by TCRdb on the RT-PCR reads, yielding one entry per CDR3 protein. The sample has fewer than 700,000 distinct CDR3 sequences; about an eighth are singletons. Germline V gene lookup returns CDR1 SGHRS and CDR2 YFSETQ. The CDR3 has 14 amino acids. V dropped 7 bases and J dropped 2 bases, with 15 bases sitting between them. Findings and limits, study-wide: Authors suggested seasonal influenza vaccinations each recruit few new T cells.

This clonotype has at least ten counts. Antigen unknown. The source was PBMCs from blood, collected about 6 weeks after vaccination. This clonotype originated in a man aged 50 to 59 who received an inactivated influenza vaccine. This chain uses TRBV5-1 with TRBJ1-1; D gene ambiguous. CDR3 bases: TGCGCCAGCTCCCTAGGCAGGTCCAACACTGAAGCTTTCTTT. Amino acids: CASSLGRSNTEAFF.